Listed below are T cell receptor beta chains from one sample, sequenced in a study of blood T cells in healthy people across ages. TCRdb redid the calling of the 5' RACE reads with MiXCR, one entry per CDR3 protein. The sample records 800,000 or so distinct CDR3 sequences, 55% to 65% being singletons. The sequenced sample was blood. All receptors come from a young man in good health. CDR3s include the opening cysteine and the closing phenylalanine or tryptophan. Fields, in order: D gene, V gene, J gene, clone size, CDR3 DNA, CDR3 protein. D genes are given only for firm matches. Some rows mark clone size as missing; the rest say once, few, many or name a class of expanded clone.

>.|TRBV10-3|TRBJ2-3|.
TGTGCCATCAGTGAGTCTCGTTGGGGGAGCACAGATACGCAGTATTTT
CAISESRWGSTDTQYF
>TRBD2|TRBV6-2/TRBV6-3|TRBJ2-2|.
TGTGCCAGCACATCCCTCGGGGGGGCGAACACCGGGGAGCTGTTTTTT
CASTSLGGANTGELFF
>.|TRBV29-1|TRBJ2-3|once
TGCAGCATACTTGGGGGCACAGATACGCAGTATTTT
CSILGGTDTQYF
>.|TRBV6-5|TRBJ2-5|.
TGTGCCAGCAGTTACATTCCCACCCTACAGGGTAGGGGGAAGACCCAGTACTTC
CASSYIPTLQGRGKTQYF
>.|TRBV4-3|TRBJ1-1|.
TGCGCCAGCAGCCAATGGCTTGGGAACACTGAAGCTTTCTTT
CASSQWLGNTEAFF
>TRBD2|TRBV7-2|TRBJ2-1|.
TGTGCCAGCAGCTTACAGCGGGGGGGCCACAATGAGCAGTTCTTC
CASSLQRGGHNEQFF
>.|TRBV6-2/TRBV6-3|TRBJ2-3|.
TGTGCCAGCAGTTACCCTACGGGGGACACAGATACGCAGTATTTT
CASSYPTGDTDTQYF
>TRBD1|TRBV5-5|TRBJ2-6|.
TGTGCCAGCAGCTCCGTCACCGGGACAGGGGGCGTAAATGGGGCCAACGTCCTGACTTTC
CASSSVTGTGGVNGANVLTF
>.|TRBV7-6|TRBJ2-7|.
TGTGCCAGCAGCTGGGACGGCCATCCCGAGCAGTACTTC
CASSWDGHPEQYF
>.|TRBV6-6|TRBJ1-5|few
TGTGCCAGCAGTTACGAGAGGGCCGATCAGCCCCAGCATTTT
CASSYERADQPQHF
>.|TRBV28|TRBJ2-2|few
TGTGCCAGCAGTTTATTCGAGGGTTTCCGCGGGGAGCTGTTTTTT
CASSLFEGFRGELFF
>.|TRBV29-1|TRBJ2-2|.
TGCAGCGTTGATCTAGGGGACGGGGAGCTGTTTTTT
CSVDLGDGELFF
>.|TRBV4-3|TRBJ2-7|few
TGCGCCAGCAGCCCCTATCTAACAGGGTACGAGCAGTACTTC
CASSPYLTGYEQYF
>.|TRBV7-9|TRBJ2-7|.
TGTGCCAGCAGCTTAGTTGGTGGGCCTGAGCCCTACGAGCAGTACTTC
CASSLVGGPEPYEQYF
>TRBD1|TRBV12-3/TRBV12-4|TRBJ1-6|.
TGTGCCAGCACCTCAGGGGGGACTTTTAATTCACCCCTCCACTTT
CASTSGGTFNSPLHF
>TRBD2|TRBV20-1|TRBJ2-3|.
TGCAGTGCTAGCGGACTAGCGGGGCCTAGCACAGATACGCAGTATTTT
CSASGLAGPSTDTQYF
>.|TRBV12-3/TRBV12-4|TRBJ1-5|once
TGTGCCTGCAGTCCGAGCGGGACGAATCAGCCCCAGCATTTT
CACSPSGTNQPQHF
>.|TRBV24-1|TRBJ1-6|.
TGTGCCACCTACAGGCTGTCACGGAATTCACCCCTCCACTTT
CATYRLSRNSPLHF
>.|TRBV7-2|TRBJ2-1|.
TGTGCCAGCAGCTCCAACAGGGACTACAATGAGCAGTTCTTC
CASSSNRDYNEQFF
>.|TRBV6-6|TRBJ2-4|.
TGTGCCAGCATACAGAGTCTTGACATTCAGTACTTC
CASIQSLDIQYF
>.|TRBV11-2|TRBJ2-7|few
TGTGCCAGCAGCGCGGGACTCTTGAGAGACGAGCAGTACTTC
CASSAGLLRDEQYF
>.|TRBV12-3/TRBV12-4|TRBJ1-4|.
TGTGCCAGCAGTCCAGAGGGACCCCTTATGGAAAAACTGTTTTTT
CASSPEGPLMEKLFF
>TRBD2|TRBV4-3|TRBJ2-1|few
TGCGCCAGCAGCCACACCTTGGGGGGGGCGGGGGGACTATACAATGAGCAGTTCTTC
CASSHTLGGAGGLYNEQFF
>.|TRBV29-1|TRBJ2-1|.
TGCAGCGTTGCCGCGGGGCTCAGCTCCTACAATGAGCAGTTCTTC
CSVAAGLSSYNEQFF
>TRBD2|TRBV6-6|TRBJ2-1|.
TGTGCCAGCAGTTACTTAGCGGGTGACTACAATGAGCAGTTCTTC
CASSYLAGDYNEQFF
>TRBD1|TRBV4-1|TRBJ1-2|.
TGCGCCAGCAGCCAGGGCAGGGGGCTTGGCTACACCTTC
CASSQGRGLGYTF
>.|TRBV6-2/TRBV6-3|TRBJ1-1|few
TGTGCCAGCAGTGGGGCCTCAAGAAACACTGAAGCTTTCTTT
CASSGASRNTEAFF
>TRBD1|TRBV29-1|TRBJ2-4|.
TGCAGCGTCCGGACAGGGCCCAACATTCAGTACTTC
CSVRTGPNIQYF
>.|TRBV20-1|TRBJ2-1|.
TGCAGTGCTAGAGATTGGGGTAGGGACCTCCGGGATGAGCAGTTCTTC
CSARDWGRDLRDEQFF
>TRBD1|TRBV5-1|TRBJ2-5|few
TGCGCCAGCAGCCCCACGGGACAGTTACAAGAGACCCAGTACTTC
CASSPTGQLQETQYF
>.|TRBV5-1|TRBJ1-1|.
TGCGCCAGCCTTACCAAGGACACTGAAGCTTTCTTT
CASLTKDTEAFF
>.|TRBV7-3|TRBJ2-7|.
TGTGCCAGCAGCTTAAAAGGGGGGCGTGCGGGCGAGCAGTACTTC
CASSLKGGRAGEQYF
>.|TRBV7-2|TRBJ1-6|.
TGTGCCAGCAGCTCCGGTTACTATAATTCACCCCTCCACTTT
CASSSGYYNSPLHF
>TRBD2|TRBV7-8|TRBJ2-1|few
TGTGCCAGCAGCTTACGAGCGGGGCCGTACAATGAGCAGTTCTTC
CASSLRAGPYNEQFF
>.|TRBV7-8|TRBJ1-4|.
TGTGCCACCCGAGCCAGGGAAAAACTGTTTTTT
CATRAREKLFF
>TRBD2|TRBV29-1|TRBJ2-1|.
TGCAGCGGATCCGCCACGGGGGGTGGCGAGACCCAGTTCTTC
CSGSATGGGETQFF
>.|TRBV15|TRBJ2-7|few
TGTGCCACCAGCAGAGTGGGGACCTACGAGCAGTACTTC
CATSRVGTYEQYF
>.|TRBV7-2|TRBJ1-4|.
TGTGCCAGCAGCTTAGATCGGGGGCTCGGTGAAAAACTGTTTTTT
CASSLDRGLGEKLFF
>.|TRBV7-8|TRBJ1-4|.
TGTGCCAGCAGCCCAGGGATCCTCGAAGGAAAACTGTTTTTT
CASSPGILEGKLFF
>TRBD2|TRBV20-1|TRBJ2-5|.
TGCAGTGTAACCGATAGCGGGAGGGAAGAGACCCAGTACTTC
CSVTDSGREETQYF